Below, 10 T cell receptor beta chains from the same sample are listed, as sequenced in a study of shared clonotypes between healthy human individuals. Profiling relied on immunoSEQ multiplex PCR, and the TCRdb table lists in-frame clones only, not all of them. Of under 750,000 clones listed, over 60% are singletons. The material sequenced was memory CD4+ T cells sorted from blood. Noted subset: CD45RA-negative fraction. The source of these receptors is a woman between 25 and 40 years old in good health.

The count of this clone is one. This rearrangement joins TRBV27 to TRBJ2-7; the D gene is possibly TRBD2 (5 bases). Looked up from germline, CDR1 is MNHEY and CDR2 is SMNVEV (reference sequence). Trimming shortened V by 6 bases and J by 3 bases, and 12 bases separated the two germline ends. The length of the CDR3 is 13 residues. CDR3 region: CASRAGLYYEQYF. CDR3 coding DNA: TGTGCCAGCAGGGCAGGACTGTACTACGAGCAGTACTTC.

This clone is a singleton in its sample. The J gene is TRBJ2-7, the V gene TRBV6-5; 8 nucleotides match TRBD2. This CDR3 comprises 15 residues. The V gene end was trimmed by 11 bases and the J gene end by 3 bases; junction bases not matched to a gene: 15. The germline V gene encodes CDR1 MNHEY and CDR2 SVGAGI. The CDR3 nucleotides read TGTGCCTGTGGGAGGAAGGTAGCGGGACTCTACGAGCAGTACTTC. Translating gives CACGRKVAGLYEQYF.

This clone was recorded a few times. The rearrangement uses TRBV5-5 and TRBJ2-2; a weak D match, TRBD1 (6 bases). Germline-derived CDR1 and CDR2 are SGHKS and YYEKEE (reference sequence). The CDR3 is 16 residues long. The V and J ends lost 2 bases and 0 bases respectively, with 11 bases between them. CDR3 in DNA: TGTGCCAGCAGCTTCGGACAGCCATCGAACACCGGGGAGCTGTTTTTT. Its protein product is CASSFGQPSNTGELFF.

This sequence joins TRBV5-1 and TRBJ2-7; TRBD2 matches 10 bases. The length of the CDR3 is 15 residues. Germline trimming cut 2 bases from V and 0 bases from J; bases unmatched to any gene: 2. The germline CDR1 and CDR2 sequences are SGHRS and YFSETQ. This CDR3 reads CASSFSGRTSYEQYF. Here the CDR3 DNA reads TGCGCCAGCAGCTTTAGCGGGAGGACCTCCTACGAGCAGTACTTC.

The CDR3 nucleotides are TGTGCCAGCACTCGACTGGGCACAGATACGCAGTATTTT. It is translated as CASTRLGTDTQYF. The chain recombines TRBV6-1 with TRBJ2-3; D call uncertain. V lost 7 bases to trimming and J lost 1 base, with 9 bases between them. The CDR3 has 13 residues. Germline lookup yields CDR1 MNHNS and CDR2 SASEGT.

The CDR3 here is CSVEVTGSGNTIYF. The DNA of the CDR3 is TGCAGCGTTGAAGTGACAGGCTCTGGAAACACCATATATTTT. V usage is TRBV29-1 and J usage is TRBJ1-3; D perhaps matches TRBD1 (6 bases). CDR3 length: 14 amino acids. The V and J ends lost 1 base and 0 bases respectively, with 7 bases between them. CDR1 SQVTM and CDR2 ANQGSEA come from the germline V gene.

The rearrangement uses TRBV14 and TRBJ2-5; D possibly corresponds to TRBD1 (5 bases). The germline CDR1 and CDR2 sequences are SGHDN and FVKESK. Trimming removed 5 bases at V and 5 bases at J, with 18 bases between. This CDR3 is 15 amino acids long. The CDR3: CASSDGTGVIETQYF. In DNA, the CDR3 is TGTGCCAGCAGCGACGGAACAGGCGTGATTGAGACCCAGTACTTC.

This clone was detected ten times or more. The sample contains more than one DNA sequence encoding this CDR3. This sequence joins TRBV28 and TRBJ2-3; 7 bases align to TRBD2. Trimming cost V 2 bases and J 3 bases; bases outside gene matches: 2. Germline V gene data show CDR1 as MDHEN and CDR2 as SYDVKM. The CDR3 runs to 14 residues. The CDR3 spells CASSLVGGTDTQYF. In DNA, the CDR3 is TGTGCCAGCAGTTTAGTCGGGGGGACAGATACGCAGTATTTT. Full variable domain (rest looked up from reference TRBV28 and TRBJ2-3): DVKVTQSSRYLVKRTGEKVFLECVQDMDHENMFWYRQDPGLGLRLIYFSYDVKMKEKGDIPEGYSVSREKKERFSLILESASTNQTSMYLCASSLVGGTDTQYFGPGTRLTVL.

The rearrangement joins TRBV16 to TRBJ1-5; the D gene is possibly TRBD1 (5 bases). This CDR3 has 14 residues. The V end lost 2 bases, the J end lost 7 bases, and 12 bases lay between the germline ends. Per the germline V gene, CDR1 is KGHSY and CDR2 is FQNENV. The CDR3 sequence: CASSQTWGTQPQHF. In nucleotides, the CDR3 is TGTGCCAGCAGCCAAACGTGGGGCACCCAGCCCCAGCATTTT.

This clone was counted at least ten times. The chain employs TRBV5-1 and TRBJ2-1; possibly TRBD1 for D (6 bases). Looked up from germline, CDR1 is SGHRS and CDR2 is YFSETQ. V was trimmed by 4 bases and J by 0 bases, leaving 11 bases between them. The CDR3 contains 15 residues. CDR3 bases: TGCGCCAGCAGCAATGACAGGAGCTCCTACAATGAGCAGTTCTTC. Its translation: CASSNDRSSYNEQFF.